Below are 20 T cell receptor beta chains sequenced from a single sample in a study of blood T cell repertoires in COVID-19. Assay used: immunoSEQ multiplex PCR; TCRdb lists only in-frame clones, some missing. The table includes 150,000 or so clones, approximately 79% detected once. The sequenced sample was peripheral blood. The origin of the receptors is a woman between 35 and 50 years old with COVID-19, enrolled during active disease.

V usage is TRBV7-6 and J usage is TRBJ2-3, with D perhaps matching TRBD2 (7 bases). In germline, CDR1 is SGHVS, CDR2 FNYEAQ. Deletions cut 1 base from V and 5 bases from J, with 13 bases between. The CDR3 totals 15 residues. CDR3 amino acids: CASSLGGGAVDTQYF. The CDR3 coding sequence is TGTGCCAGCAGCTTAGGAGGGGGGGCCGTAGATACGCAGTATTTT.

V is TRBV21-1 and J is TRBJ1-1; the table's D call of TRBD1 was not tested on the DNA. TRBV21-1 is noted as a pseudogene. The CDR3 contains 17 residues. As DNA, the CDR3 is TGTGCCAGCAGCAAAGCGTATTTTCCTAGTACAGGTAATGAAGCTTTCTTT. Protein product: CASSKAYFPSTGNEAFF.

V usage is TRBV29-1 and J usage is TRBJ2-1, with D hard to call. The germline V gene encodes CDR1 SQVTM and CDR2 ANQGSEA. CDR3 length: 10 residues. The V end was cut by 4 bases, the J end by 5 bases, with 3 bases between. The CDR3 DNA follows: TGCAGCGTTGGTAACAATGAGCAGTTCTTC. Protein: CSVGNNEQFF.

This clone was seen many times. V usage is TRBV7-9 and J usage is TRBJ1-1, with D perhaps matching TRBD1 (6 bases). The germline CDR1 and CDR2 sequences are SEHNR and FQNEAQ (reference sequence). The CDR3 runs 15 residues. Deletions cut 5 bases from V and 4 bases from J, with 17 bases between. Here the CDR3 reads CASSTVTGLGTEAFF. The CDR3 coding sequence is TGTGCCAGCAGCACGGTTACAGGGTTGGGCACTGAAGCTTTCTTT.

The rearrangement joins TRBV7-3 to TRBJ1-1, with D unresolved. The CDR3 length is 13 residues. Germline V gene sequence: CDR1 SGHTA, CDR2 FQGTGA. V gave up 5 bases and J gave up 0 bases, with 7 bases separating them. This CDR3 is CASSRSLNTEAFF. The CDR3 nucleotides are TGTGCCAGCAGCCGTAGTTTGAACACTGAAGCTTTCTTT.

This chain connects TRBV5-4 to TRBJ1-3; TRBD1 matches at 7 bases. J lost 3 bases, V lost 4 bases, and 7 bases had no gene match. CDR3 length equals 15 residues. CDR1 SGHNT and CDR2 YYREEE come from the germline V gene (reference sequence). This chain's CDR3 is CASSPGDRVGNTIYF. The DNA for the CDR3 is TGTGCCAGCAGCCCCGGCGACAGGGTTGGAAACACCATATATTTT. The variable domain in full, completed from reference TRBV5-4 and TRBJ1-3, reads ETGVTQSPTHLIKTRGQQVTLRCSSQSGHNTVSWYQQALGQGPQFIFQYYREEENGRGNFPPRFSGLQFPNYSSELNVNALELDDSALYLCASSPGDRVGNTIYFGEGSWLTVV.

The V call is TRBV5-4, the J call TRBJ2-7; D gene unclear. Deletions cut 3 bases from V and 4 bases from J, with 5 bases between. This CDR3 is 11 amino acids long. Germline CDR1 is SGHNT and CDR2 is YYREEE (reference sequence). CDR3 bases: TGTGCCAGCAGCTCCACATACGAGCAGTACTTC. This encodes CASSSTYEQYF.

The chain uses TRBV18 and TRBJ2-5; TRBD1 might be the D (6 bases). The germline V gene has CDR1 KGHSH and CDR2 LQKENI. V dropped 3 bases and J dropped 3 bases, with 8 bases sitting between them. The CDR3 length is 13 residues. CDR3 nucleotides: TGTGCCAGCTCACCGGGACACAAAGAGACCCAGTACTTC. Translated: CASSPGHKETQYF. The full variable domain, completed using reference TRBV18 and TRBJ2-5, is NAGVMQNPRHLVRRRGQEARLRCSPMKGHSHVYWYRQLPEEGLKFMVYLQKENIIDESGMPKERFSAEFPKEGPSILRIQQVVRGDSAAYFCASSPGHKETQYFGPGTRLLVL.

The J gene is TRBJ2-7, the V gene TRBV30, with D possibly matching TRBD1 (6 bases). Per germline, CDR1 GTSNPN and CDR2 SVGIG (reference sequence). The CDR3 has 15 residues. V shed 8 bases and J shed 2 bases, with 22 bases lying between them. The CDR3 nucleotides read TGTGCCGGGGAGAGGACGGACAGAGCTACCTACGAGCAGTACTTC. Translation: CAGERTDRATYEQYF.

The chain recombines TRBV13 with TRBJ1-2; a weak D match, TRBD1 (6 bases). CDR1 is PRHDT, CDR2 FYEKMQ, per germline (reference sequence). V was pared by 5 bases and J by 2 bases, with 18 bases between. This CDR3 region has 16 residues. The CDR3 reads CASSAKRQGKNYGYTF. The CDR3 DNA reads as TGTGCCAGCAGCGCGAAACGGCAGGGGAAAAACTATGGCTACACCTTC.

This chain connects TRBV19 to TRBJ2-3; 8 bases match TRBD2. From germline, CDR1 is LNHDA and CDR2 SQIVND (reference sequence). The ends lost 10 bases at V and 5 bases at J; junction bases unmatched: 8. The CDR3 has 13 residues. Written as DNA, the CDR3 is TGTGCCACCCAGCCCAGCGGGGGAGATACGCAGTATTTT. Its translation: CATQPSGGDTQYF.

The V call is TRBV3-1 (or the pseudogene TRBV3-2), the J call TRBJ1-2; D gene unclear. The ends were cut back, 5 bases at V and 7 bases at J, with 20 bases in the middle. The germline CDR1 and CDR2 sequences are LGHDT and YNNKEL (reference sequence). The CDR3 is 15 amino acids. CDR3 DNA: TGTGCCAGCAGCTCCTTACGGTCGGGGTATAGTGGCTACACCTTC. It specifies CASSSLRSGYSGYTF.

The rearrangement links TRBV7-9 to TRBJ1-6; TRBD1 matches at 10 bases. Germline trimming cut 1 base from V and 9 bases from J; bases unmatched to any gene: 3. Per the germline V gene, CDR1 is SEHNR and CDR2 is FQNEAQ (reference sequence). The CDR3 totals 15 residues. CDR3 residues: CASSLGTGGRSPLHF. As DNA, the CDR3 is TGTGCCAGCAGCTTAGGGACAGGGGGGCGTTCACCCCTCCACTTT.

This clone appeared a single time. The gene calls are TRBV12-3 or TRBV12-4 and TRBJ1-4; weak D call: TRBD1 (5 bases). The CDR3 contains 13 residues. Trimming left V 6 bases short and J 4 bases short, with 9 bases between. In DNA form, the CDR3 reads TGTGCCAGCAGGACAGCTCTTAATGAAAAACTGTTTTTT. It translates to CASRTALNEKLFF.

This clone was detected many times. The rearrangement uses TRBV5-4 and TRBJ2-2, with TRBD2 matching 7 bases. The trim removed 3 bases at V and 1 base at J, leaving 3 bases unmatched. Per the germline V gene, CDR1 is SGHNT and CDR2 is YYREEE (reference sequence). This CDR3 has 15 amino acids. CDR3: CASSSASGNTGELFF. As DNA, the CDR3 is TGTGCCAGCAGCTCGGCTAGCGGGAACACCGGGGAGCTGTTTTTT.

V and J are TRBV30 and TRBJ1-4, with D perhaps matching TRBD1 (5 bases). The CDR3 has 19 residues. Trimming cost V 0 bases and J 0 bases, with 20 bases left between them. Germline lookup yields CDR1 GTSNPN and CDR2 SVGIG (reference sequence). This CDR3 is CAWSVLGTGRFTTNEKLFF. The CDR3 DNA is TGTGCCTGGAGTGTACTGGGGACGGGGAGGTTCACAACTAATGAAAAACTGTTTTTT.

The table lists this clone with a count of one. Distinct nucleotide sequences in the sample also encode this CDR3. The chain employs TRBV18 and TRBJ1-1; D is perhaps TRBD1 (5 bases). Germline V gene lookup returns CDR1 KGHSH and CDR2 LQKENI. V lost 2 bases to trimming and J lost 2 bases, with 6 bases between them. This CDR3 has 13 residues. Written as DNA, the CDR3 is TGTGCCAGCTCACCAGGGGCCAACACTGAAGCTTTCTTT. It translates to CASSPGANTEAFF.

This sequence joins TRBV10-3 and TRBJ1-1; 7 bases map to TRBD1. The trim removed 10 bases at V and 1 base at J, leaving 12 bases unmatched. There are 15 residues in the CDR3. Germline V CDR1 and CDR2: ENHRY, SYGVKD. The CDR3 nucleotides are TGTGCCACAAGGGGTGAGGGACAGAGGAACACTGAAGCTTTCTTT. Protein: CATRGEGQRNTEAFF.

This rearrangement joins TRBV5-4 to TRBJ2-5; TRBD1 matches at 8 bases. V lost 2 bases and J lost 4; bases outside the gene matches: 7. CDR1 and CDR2 from the germline V gene are SGHNT and YYREEE (reference sequence). CDR3 length equals 15 residues. CDR3 nucleotides: TGTGCCAGCAGCTTACACCAGGGGGCAGGAGAGACCCAGTACTTC. Translating gives CASSLHQGAGETQYF. Full variable domain (remainder filled in from reference TRBV5-4 and TRBJ2-5): ETGVTQSPTHLIKTRGQQVTLRCSSQSGHNTVSWYQQALGQGPQFIFQYYREEENGRGNFPPRFSGLQFPNYSSELNVNALELDDSALYLCASSLHQGAGETQYFGPGTRLLVL.

CDR3 sequence reads: CASSPAGGDTDTQYF. As DNA, the CDR3 is TGTGCCAGCAGCCCGGCGGGGGGAGACACAGATACGCAGTATTTT. V gene TRBV9 combines with J gene TRBJ2-3; 8 bases are a match to TRBD2. With V trimmed by 4 bases and J by 2 bases, 6 bases remained unmatched. The CDR3 sequence is 15 residues long. Germline assignment: CDR1 SGDLS and CDR2 YYNGEE.